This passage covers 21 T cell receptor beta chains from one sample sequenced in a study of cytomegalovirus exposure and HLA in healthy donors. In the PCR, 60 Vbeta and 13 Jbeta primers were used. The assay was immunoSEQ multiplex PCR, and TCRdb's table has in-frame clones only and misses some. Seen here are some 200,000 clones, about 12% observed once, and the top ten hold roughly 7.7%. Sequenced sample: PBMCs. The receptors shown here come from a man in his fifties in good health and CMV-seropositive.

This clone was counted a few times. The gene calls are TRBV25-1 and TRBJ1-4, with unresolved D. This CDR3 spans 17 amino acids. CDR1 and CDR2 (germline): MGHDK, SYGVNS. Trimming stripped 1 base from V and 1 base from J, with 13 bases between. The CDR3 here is CASSESLRPETNEKLFF. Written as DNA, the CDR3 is TGTGCCAGCAGTGAATCGCTGCGGCCTGAAACTAATGAAAAACTGTTTTTT.

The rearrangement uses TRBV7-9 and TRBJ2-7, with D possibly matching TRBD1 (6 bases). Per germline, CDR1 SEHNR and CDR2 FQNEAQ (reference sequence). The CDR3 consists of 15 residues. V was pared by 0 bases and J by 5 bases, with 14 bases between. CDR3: CASSLARQGQNEQYF. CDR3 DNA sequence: TGTGCCAGCAGCTTAGCGAGGCAGGGGCAGAACGAGCAGTACTTC. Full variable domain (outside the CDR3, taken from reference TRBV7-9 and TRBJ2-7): DTGVSQNPRHKITKRGQNVTFRCDPISEHNRLYWYRQTLGQGPEFLTYFQNEAQLEKSRLLSDRFSAERPKGSFSTLEIQRTEQGDSAMYLCASSLARQGQNEQYFGPGTRLTVT.

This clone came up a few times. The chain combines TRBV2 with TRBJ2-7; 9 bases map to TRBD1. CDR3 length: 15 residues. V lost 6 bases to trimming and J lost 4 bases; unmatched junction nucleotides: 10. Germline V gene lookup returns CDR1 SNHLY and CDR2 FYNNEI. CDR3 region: CASRGRDRDRYEQYF. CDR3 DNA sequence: TGTGCCAGCAGGGGCCGGGACAGGGACCGGTACGAGCAGTACTTC.

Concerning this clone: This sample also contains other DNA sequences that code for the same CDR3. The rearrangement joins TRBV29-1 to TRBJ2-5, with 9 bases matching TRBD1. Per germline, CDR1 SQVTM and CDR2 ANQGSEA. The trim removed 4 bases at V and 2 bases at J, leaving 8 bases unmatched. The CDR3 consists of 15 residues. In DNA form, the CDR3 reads TGCAGCGTTGGAACGACAGGGGGAAGACAAGAGACCCAGTACTTC. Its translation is CSVGTTGGRQETQYF. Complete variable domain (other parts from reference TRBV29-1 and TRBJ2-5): SAVISQKPSRDICQRGTSLTIQCQVDSQVTMMFWYRQQPGQSLTLIATANQGSEATYESGFVIDKFPISRPNLTFSTLTVSNMSPEDSSIYLCSVGTTGGRQETQYFGPGTRLLVL.

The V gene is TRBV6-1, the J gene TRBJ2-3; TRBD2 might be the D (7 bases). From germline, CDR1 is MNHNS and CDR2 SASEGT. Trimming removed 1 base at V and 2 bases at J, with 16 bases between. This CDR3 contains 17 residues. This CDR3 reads CASSEDTGGRTTDTQYF. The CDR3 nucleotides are TGTGCCAGCAGTGAAGATACGGGGGGCCGCACCACAGATACGCAGTATTTT.

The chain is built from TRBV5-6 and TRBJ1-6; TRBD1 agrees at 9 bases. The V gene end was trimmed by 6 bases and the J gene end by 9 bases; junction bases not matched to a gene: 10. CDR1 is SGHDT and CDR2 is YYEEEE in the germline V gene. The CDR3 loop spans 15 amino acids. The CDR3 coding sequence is TGTGCCAGCACTCTTCTGGGGACAGGGAGTTCACCCCTCCACTTT. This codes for CASTLLGTGSSPLHF.

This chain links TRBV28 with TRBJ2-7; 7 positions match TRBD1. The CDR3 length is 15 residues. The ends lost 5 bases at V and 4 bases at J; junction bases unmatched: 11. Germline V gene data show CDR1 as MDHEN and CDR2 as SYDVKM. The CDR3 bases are TGTGCCAGCAGTGTGACAGGGCGTATGGGGTACGAGCAGTACTTC. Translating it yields CASSVTGRMGYEQYF.

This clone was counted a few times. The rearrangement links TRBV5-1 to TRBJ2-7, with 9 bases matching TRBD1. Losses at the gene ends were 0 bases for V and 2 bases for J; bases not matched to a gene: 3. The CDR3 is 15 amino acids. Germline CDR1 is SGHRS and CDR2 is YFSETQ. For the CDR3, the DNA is TGCGCCAGCAGCTTGGAGGGACAGGGTGCCTACGAGCAGTACTTC. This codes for CASSLEGQGAYEQYF.

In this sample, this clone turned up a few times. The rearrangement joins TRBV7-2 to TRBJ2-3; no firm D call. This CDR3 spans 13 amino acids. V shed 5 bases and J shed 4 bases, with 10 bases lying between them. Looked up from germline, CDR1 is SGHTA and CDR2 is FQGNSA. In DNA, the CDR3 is TGTGCCAGCAGCCCCACTACGGCAGATACGCAGTATTTT. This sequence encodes CASSPTTADTQYF. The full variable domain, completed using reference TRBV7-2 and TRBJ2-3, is GAGVSQSPSNKVTEKGKDVELRCDPISGHTALYWYRQSLGQGLEFLIYFQGNSAPDKSGLPSDRFSAERTGGSVSTLTIQRTQQEDSAVYLCASSPTTADTQYFGPGTRLTVL.

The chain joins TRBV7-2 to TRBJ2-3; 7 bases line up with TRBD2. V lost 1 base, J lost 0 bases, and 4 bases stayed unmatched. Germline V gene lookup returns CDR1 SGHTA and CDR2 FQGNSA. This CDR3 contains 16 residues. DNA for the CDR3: TGTGCCAGCAGCTTAGATGGGACTACTAGCACAGATACGCAGTATTTT. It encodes CASSLDGTTSTDTQYF. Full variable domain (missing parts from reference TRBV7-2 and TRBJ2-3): GAGVSQSPSNKVTEKGKDVELRCDPISGHTALYWYRQSLGQGLEFLIYFQGNSAPDKSGLPSDRFSAERTGGSVSTLTIQRTQQEDSAVYLCASSLDGTTSTDTQYFGPGTRLTVL.

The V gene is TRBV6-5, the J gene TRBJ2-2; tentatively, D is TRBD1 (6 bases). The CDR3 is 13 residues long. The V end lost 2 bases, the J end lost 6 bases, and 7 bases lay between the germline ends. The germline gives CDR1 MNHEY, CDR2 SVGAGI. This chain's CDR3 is CASSYPGAGELFF. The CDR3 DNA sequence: TGTGCCAGCAGTTACCCAGGGGCCGGGGAGCTGTTTTTT.

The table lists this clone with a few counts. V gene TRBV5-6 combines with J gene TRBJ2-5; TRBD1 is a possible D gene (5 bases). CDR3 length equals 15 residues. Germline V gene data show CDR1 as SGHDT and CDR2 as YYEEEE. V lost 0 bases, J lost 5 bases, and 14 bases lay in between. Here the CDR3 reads CASSLDRPGRETQYF. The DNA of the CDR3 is TGTGCCAGCAGCTTGGACCGACCAGGGCGCGAGACCCAGTACTTC.

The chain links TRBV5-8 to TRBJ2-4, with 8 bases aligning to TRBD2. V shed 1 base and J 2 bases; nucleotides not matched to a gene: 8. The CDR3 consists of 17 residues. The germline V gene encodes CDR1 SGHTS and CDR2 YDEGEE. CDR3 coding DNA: TGTGCCAGCAGCTTGTTCGCCGGGGGGGGCCCCAAAAACATTCAGTACTTC. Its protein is CASSLFAGGGPKNIQYF.

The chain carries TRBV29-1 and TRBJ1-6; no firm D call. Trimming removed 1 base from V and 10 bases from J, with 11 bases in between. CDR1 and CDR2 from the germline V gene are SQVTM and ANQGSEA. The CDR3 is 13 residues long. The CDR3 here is CSVEVTRGSPLHF. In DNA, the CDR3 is TGCAGCGTTGAAGTCACTCGGGGATCACCCCTCCACTTT.

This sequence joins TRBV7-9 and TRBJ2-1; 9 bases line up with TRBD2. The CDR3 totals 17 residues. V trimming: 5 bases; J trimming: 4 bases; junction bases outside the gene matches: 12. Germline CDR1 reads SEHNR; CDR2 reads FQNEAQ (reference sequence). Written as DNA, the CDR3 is TGTGCCAGCAGCCCCAGGGGGGGCGGGGGGGCGTACAATGAGCAGTTCTTC. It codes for CASSPRGGGGAYNEQFF.

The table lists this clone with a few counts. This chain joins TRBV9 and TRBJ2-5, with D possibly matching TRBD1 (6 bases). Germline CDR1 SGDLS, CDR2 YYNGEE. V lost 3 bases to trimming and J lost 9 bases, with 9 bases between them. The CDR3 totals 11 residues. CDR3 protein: CASSASGAQYF. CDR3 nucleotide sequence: TGTGCCAGCAGCGCCTCAGGGGCCCAGTACTTC.

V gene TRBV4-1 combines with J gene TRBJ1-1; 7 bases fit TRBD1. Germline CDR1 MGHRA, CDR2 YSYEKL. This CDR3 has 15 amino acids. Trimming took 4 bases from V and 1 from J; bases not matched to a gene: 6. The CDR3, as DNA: TGCGCCAGCAGCCCCCAGGGGGAGTGGAACACTGAAGCTTTCTTT. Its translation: CASSPQGEWNTEAFF.

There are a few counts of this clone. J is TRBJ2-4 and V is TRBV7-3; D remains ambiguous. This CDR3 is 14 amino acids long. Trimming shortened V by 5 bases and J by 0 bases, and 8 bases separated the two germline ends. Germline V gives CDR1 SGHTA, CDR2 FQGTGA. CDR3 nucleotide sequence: TGTGCCAGCAGCCCCGCGAAAGCCAAAAACATTCAGTACTTC. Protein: CASSPAKAKNIQYF.

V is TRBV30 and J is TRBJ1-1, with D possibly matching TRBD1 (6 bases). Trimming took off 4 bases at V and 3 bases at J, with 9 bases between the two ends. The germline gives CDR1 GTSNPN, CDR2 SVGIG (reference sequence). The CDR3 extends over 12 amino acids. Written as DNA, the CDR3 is TGTGCCTGGACTACAGGGCACACTGAAGCTTTCTTT. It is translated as CAWTTGHTEAFF.

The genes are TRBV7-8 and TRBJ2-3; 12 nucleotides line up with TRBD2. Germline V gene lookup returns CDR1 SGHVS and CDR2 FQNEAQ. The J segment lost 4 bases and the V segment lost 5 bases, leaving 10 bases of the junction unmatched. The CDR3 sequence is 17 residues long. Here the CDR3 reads CASSPLASGGASDTQYF. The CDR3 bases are TGTGCCAGCAGCCCCCTGGCTAGCGGGGGGGCATCAGATACGCAGTATTTT.

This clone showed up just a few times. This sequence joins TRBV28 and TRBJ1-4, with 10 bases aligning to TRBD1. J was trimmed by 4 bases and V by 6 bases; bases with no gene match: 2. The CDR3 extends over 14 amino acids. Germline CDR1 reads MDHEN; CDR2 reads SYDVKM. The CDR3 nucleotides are TGTGCCAGCAGGCGGACAGGGGGTAATGAAAAACTGTTTTTT. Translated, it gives CASRRTGGNEKLFF.